The 21 T cell receptor beta chains presented below share a single source sample, sequenced in a study of blood T cell repertoires in COVID-19. The assay was immunoSEQ multiplex PCR, and TCRdb's table has in-frame clones only and misses some. The repertoire consists of roughly 35,000 clones, with about 90% occurring once and the leading ten covering about an eighth. What was sequenced was peripheral blood. The receptors originated from a man between 65 and 85 years old with acute or convalescent COVID-19.

This clone was detected only once. The J gene is TRBJ2-3, the V gene TRBV28, with TRBD2 identical over 12 bases. The germline gives CDR1 MDHEN, CDR2 SYDVKM. The CDR3 sequence is 20 residues long. Unmatched junction bases numbered 21, after V lost 7 bases and J lost 4 bases. CDR3 nucleotides: TGTGCCAGCACCATCAATCCGACTAGCGGGAGTGGGAGGGTGGCAGATACGCAGTATTTT. Amino acids: CASTINPTSGSGRVADTQYF.

This clone was seen a single time. This rearrangement joins TRBV5-6 to TRBJ2-3; 12 bases line up with TRBD1. The CDR3 has 15 residues. Germline V lookup: CDR1 SGHDT, CDR2 YYEEEE. J was trimmed by 2 bases and V by 7 bases; bases with no gene match: 5. The chain's CDR3 is CASHRDRGLTDTQYF. DNA for the CDR3: TGTGCCAGCCATAGGGACAGGGGGCTCACAGATACGCAGTATTTT.

The V and J genes are TRBV5-4 and TRBJ1-2; 10 nucleotides agree with TRBD1. The germline CDR1 and CDR2 sequences are SGHNT and YYREEE (reference sequence). After removal of 3 bases from V and 7 bases from J, the junction contained 12 bases not matched to a gene. This CDR3 is 16 amino acids long. The CDR3 DNA reads as TGTGCCAGCAGCTGGGACAGGGGACAGGGACAGAGTGGCTACACCTTC. Its protein is CASSWDRGQGQSGYTF.

The chain couples TRBV6-5 to TRBJ2-1; 7 bases agree with TRBD2. The CDR3 is 16 amino acids. Germline V lookup: CDR1 MNHEY, CDR2 SVGAGI. J lost 6 bases, V lost 0 bases, and 8 bases had no gene match. The CDR3 DNA is TGTGCCAGCAGTTACTCGACGCGGGAGTCGGGCAATGAGCAGTTCTTC. Its protein product is CASSYSTRESGNEQFF.

The gene calls are TRBV2 and TRBJ1-1, with D possibly TRBD1 on 6 matching bases. Looked up from germline, CDR1 is SNHLY and CDR2 is FYNNEI. Trimming removed 5 bases from V and 4 bases from J, with 14 bases in between. The CDR3 is 14 amino acids. CDR3 coding DNA: TGTGCCAGCAGTCCACAGGGATTGGCCACTGAAGCTTTCTTT. Translated: CASSPQGLATEAFF.

The gene calls are TRBV14 and TRBJ1-4; D is unresolved. CDR1 is SGHDN and CDR2 is FVKESK in the germline V gene. The CDR3 covers 15 residues. The germline V and J ends were trimmed by 0 bases and 10 bases, with 15 bases remaining between them. The CDR3 DNA sequence: TGTGCCAGCAGCCAAGATGGAGGTTTTGCGGGAAAACTGTTTTTT. Translating gives CASSQDGGFAGKLFF.

This chain connects TRBV28 to TRBJ2-4; D is possibly TRBD2 (5 bases). The CDR3 runs 17 residues. CDR1 and CDR2 from the germline V gene are MDHEN and SYDVKM. The V end was cut by 6 bases, the J end by 0 bases, with 18 bases between. The CDR3 sequence is CASSRPRVTIAKNIQYF. In nucleotides, the CDR3 is TGTGCCAGCAGCCGTCCGCGGGTGACTATAGCCAAAAACATTCAGTACTTC. The full variable domain, in which reference TRBV28 and TRBJ2-4 provide the parts outside the CDR3, is DVKVTQSSRYLVKRTGEKVFLECVQDMDHENMFWYRQDPGLGLRLIYFSYDVKMKEKGDIPEGYSVSREKKERFSLILESASTNQTSMYLCASSRPRVTIAKNIQYFGAGTRLSVL.

V usage is TRBV7-3 and J usage is TRBJ2-1; 8 bases line up with TRBD2. Germline loops: CDR1 SGHTA, CDR2 FQGTGA. The CDR3 covers 16 residues. With V trimmed by 2 bases and J by 0 bases, 3 bases remained unmatched. Here the CDR3 DNA reads TGTGCCAGCAGCTTAGCGGGGGGCGGCTCCTACAATGAGCAGTTCTTC. This gives the protein CASSLAGGGSYNEQFF.

The gene calls are TRBV27 and TRBJ1-1; D possibly corresponds to TRBD1 (6 bases). V was cut by 6 bases and J by 6 bases, with 17 bases left in between. The CDR3 has 14 amino acids. From germline, CDR1 is MNHEY and CDR2 SMNVEV (reference sequence). CDR3 sequence: CASSQQGGRAEAFF. The CDR3 coding sequence is TGTGCCAGCAGCCAACAGGGCGGGAGGGCTGAAGCTTTCTTT.

Judged by abundance, this clone is medium-sized. The rearrangement joins TRBV4-2 to TRBJ1-5; tentatively, D is TRBD1 (5 bases). The CDR3 totals 15 residues. CDR1 and CDR2 from the germline V gene are LGHNA and YNFKEQ. V gave up 3 bases and J gave up 2 bases, with 11 bases separating them. CDR3 bases: TGTGCCAGCAGCCAGGCGGGGGGTGGCAATCAGCCCCAGCATTTT. Translation: CASSQAGGGNQPQHF.

The chain combines TRBV24-1 with TRBJ2-7; 8 bases fit TRBD2. CDR1 KGHDR and CDR2 SFDVKD come from the germline V gene. This CDR3 has 16 amino acids. J was trimmed by 0 bases and V by 6 bases; bases with no gene match: 9. CDR3 amino acids: CATSSLLAAYSYEQYF. The CDR3 bases are TGTGCCACCAGTAGTTTACTAGCGGCCTACTCCTACGAGCAGTACTTC.

The genes are TRBV3-1 (or the pseudogene TRBV3-2) and TRBJ2-1; 10 bases agree with TRBD2. V was clipped by 0 bases and J by 5 bases; unmatched bases: 16. CDR3 length equals 20 residues. Per the germline V gene, CDR1 is LGHDT and CDR2 is YNNKEL (reference sequence). Here the CDR3 reads CASSQELGSGGFGPDNEQFF. CDR3 nucleotides: TGTGCCAGCAGCCAAGAATTAGGTAGCGGGGGGTTTGGCCCAGACAATGAGCAGTTCTTC.

The chain uses TRBV3-1 (or the pseudogene TRBV3-2) and TRBJ2-3, with 10 nucleotides matching TRBD2. The CDR3 is 17 amino acids. CDR1 and CDR2 from the germline V gene are LGHDT and YNNKEL (reference sequence). Trimming cost V 0 bases and J 0 bases; bases outside gene matches: 3. CDR3 coding DNA: TGTGCCAGCAGCCAAGACCTAGCGGGAGCTAGCACAGATACGCAGTATTTT. This encodes CASSQDLAGASTDTQYF.

V and J are TRBV7-6 and TRBJ1-5; D is unclear. The V gene lost 0 bases and the J gene lost 0 bases, with 12 bases spanning the gap. CDR3 length equals 17 residues. CDR1 is SGHVS, CDR2 FNYEAQ, per germline. The CDR3 DNA reads TGTGCCAGCAGCTTAGCGAACTCTCTCTATAGCAATCAGCCCCAGCATTTT. Its translation: CASSLANSLYSNQPQHF. Filled out from reference TRBV7-6 and TRBJ1-5, the complete variable domain reads GAGVSQSPRYKVTKRGQDVALRCDPISGHVSLYWYRQALGQGPEFLTYFNYEAQQDKSGLPNDRFSAERPEGSISTLTIQRTEQRDSAMYRCASSLANSLYSNQPQHFGDGTRLSIL.

The chain couples TRBV18 to TRBJ2-7; 7 nucleotides match TRBD1. V gave up 3 bases and J gave up 5 bases; unmatched junction bases: 7. This CDR3 region has 14 residues. The germline V gene encodes CDR1 KGHSH and CDR2 LQKENI. DNA for the CDR3: TGTGCCAGCTCACCTTTGACAGGGAATGACGAGCAGTACTTC. Protein product: CASSPLTGNDEQYF.

The V gene is TRBV25-1, the J gene TRBJ2-1; weak D call: TRBD1 (5 bases). CDR1 is MGHDK and CDR2 is SYGVNS in the germline V gene. Trimming left V 0 bases short and J 8 bases short, with 11 bases between. The CDR3 extends over 14 amino acids. CDR3 residues: CASSEYSQGDEQFF. The CDR3, as DNA: TGTGCCAGCAGTGAATATAGTCAGGGCGATGAGCAGTTCTTC.

In DNA, the CDR3 is TGTGCCAGTAGTGCAGGTAGCTCTGGAAACACCATATATTTT. Translating it yields CASSAGSSGNTIYF. This chain connects TRBV19 to TRBJ1-3; D unclear. The length of the CDR3 is 14 residues. Germline lookup yields CDR1 LNHDA and CDR2 SQIVND (reference sequence). Trimming left V 5 bases short and J 0 bases short, with 8 bases between.

This clone was seen more than once but under ten times. The chain couples TRBV7-2 to TRBJ2-2; 8 positions agree with TRBD2. V was clipped by 9 bases and J by 0 bases; unmatched bases: 0. The CDR3 has 13 amino acids. From germline, CDR1 is SGHTA and CDR2 FQGNSA. The CDR3 nucleotides read TGTGCCAGGACTAGCGCGAACACCGGGGAGCTGTTTTTT. Its translation: CARTSANTGELFF.

V and J are TRBV5-1 and TRBJ2-7; 9 bases line up with TRBD2. Trimming cost V 4 bases and J 1 base; bases outside gene matches: 6. The CDR3 sequence is 15 residues long. Germline values: CDR1 SGHRS, CDR2 YFSETQ. CDR3 nucleotide sequence: TGCGCCAGCAGCCGGCCGGGACTAGCATCCTACGAGCAGTACTTC. It yields the protein CASSRPGLASYEQYF.

In its sample, this clone ranks as medium-sized. The J gene is TRBJ1-6, the V gene TRBV19, with 11 bases matching TRBD1. Germline CDR1 is LNHDA and CDR2 is SQIVND (reference sequence). Trimming cost V 3 bases and J 9 bases; bases outside gene matches: 7. The CDR3 covers 16 residues. The CDR3 loop reads CASSISGQGDGSPLHF. The CDR3 coding sequence is TGTGCCAGTAGTATTTCGGGACAGGGGGATGGTTCACCCCTCCACTTT.

V is TRBV6-1 and J is TRBJ2-7; 7 bases align to TRBD1. CDR3 length: 16 amino acids. V lost 3 bases and J lost 3; bases outside the gene matches: 11. Germline CDR1 is MNHNS and CDR2 is SASEGT. The CDR3 DNA is TGTGCCAGCAGTGACCTGGCCGGGACAGAGAACTACGAGCAGTACTTC. The encoded protein is CASSDLAGTENYEQYF.